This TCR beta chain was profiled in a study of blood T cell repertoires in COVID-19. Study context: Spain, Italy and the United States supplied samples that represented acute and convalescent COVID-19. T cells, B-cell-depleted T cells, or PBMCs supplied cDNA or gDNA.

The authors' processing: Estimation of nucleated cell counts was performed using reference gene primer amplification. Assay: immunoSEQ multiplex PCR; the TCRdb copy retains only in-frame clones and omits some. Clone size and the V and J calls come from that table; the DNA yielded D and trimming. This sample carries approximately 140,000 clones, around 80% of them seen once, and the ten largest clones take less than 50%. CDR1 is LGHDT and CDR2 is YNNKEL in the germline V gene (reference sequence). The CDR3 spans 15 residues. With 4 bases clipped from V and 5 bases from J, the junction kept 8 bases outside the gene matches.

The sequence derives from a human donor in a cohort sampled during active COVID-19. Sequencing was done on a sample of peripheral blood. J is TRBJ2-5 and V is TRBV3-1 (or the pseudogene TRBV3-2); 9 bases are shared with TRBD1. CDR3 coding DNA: TGTGCCAGCAGCCGCCGGACAGGGGATATGGAGACCCAGTACTTC. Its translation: CASSRRTGDMETQYF.